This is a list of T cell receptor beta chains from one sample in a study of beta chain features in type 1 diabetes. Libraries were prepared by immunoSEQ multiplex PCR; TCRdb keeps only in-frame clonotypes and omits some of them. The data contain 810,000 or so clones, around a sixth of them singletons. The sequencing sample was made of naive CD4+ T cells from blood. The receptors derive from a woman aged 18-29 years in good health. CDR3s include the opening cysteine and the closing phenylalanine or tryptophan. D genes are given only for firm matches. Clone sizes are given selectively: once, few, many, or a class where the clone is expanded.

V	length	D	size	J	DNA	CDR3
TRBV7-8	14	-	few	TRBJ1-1	TGTGCCAGCAGCCTCCTGGCTATTGGCACTGAAGCTTTCTTT	CASSLLAIGTEAFF
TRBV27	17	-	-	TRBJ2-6	TGTGCCAGCAGTTTGGGACGGGCGAACTCTGGGGCCAACGTCCTGACTTTC	CASSLGRANSGANVLTF
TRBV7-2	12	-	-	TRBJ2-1	TGTGCCAGCAGCTCAAGATACAATGAGCAGTTCTTC	CASSSRYNEQFF
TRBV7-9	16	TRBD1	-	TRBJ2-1	TGTGCCAGCAGCCATCCCCAGGGACAGAATTACAATGAGCAGTTCTTC	CASSHPQGQNYNEQFF
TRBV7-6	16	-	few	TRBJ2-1	TGTGCCAGCAGCTTAGGGGCGACTTCGGTATACAATGAGCAGTTCTTC	CASSLGATSVYNEQFF
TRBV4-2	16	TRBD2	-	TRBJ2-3	TGTGCCAGCAGCGGACTAAGGGGAGGGTACACAGATACGCAGTATTTT	CASSGLRGGYTDTQYF
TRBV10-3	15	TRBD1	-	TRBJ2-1	TGTGCCATCAGAATAGGGACAGGGTTGGTCAATGAGCAGTTCTTC	CAIRIGTGLVNEQFF
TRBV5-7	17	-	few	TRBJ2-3	TGTGCCAGCAGCATTGCCGGGACACGGGGGGTTGCAGATACGCAGTATTTT	CASSIAGTRGVADTQYF
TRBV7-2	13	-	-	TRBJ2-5	TGTGCCAGCACCCTCGGGGTCGTGGAGACCCAGTACTTC	CASTLGVVETQYF
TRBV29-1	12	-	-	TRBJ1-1	TGCAGCGTTTCCGGGCAGGTCAATGCGGCTTTCTTT	CSVSGQVNAAFF
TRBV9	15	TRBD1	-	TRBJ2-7	TGTGCCAGCAGCCCTCGGGGGACAGGGAGCGACGAGCAGTACTTC	CASSPRGTGSDEQYF
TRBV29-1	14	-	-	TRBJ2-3	TGCAGCGTGGAGCGGAGTACTAGCACAGATACGCAGTATTTT	CSVERSTSTDTQYF
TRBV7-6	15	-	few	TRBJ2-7	TGTGCCAGCAGCTTAGGACCGACAGAGCCCTACGAGCAGTACTTC	CASSLGPTEPYEQYF
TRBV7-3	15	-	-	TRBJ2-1	TGTGCCAGCAGCCCAATTGATAGCTCCTACAATGAGCAGTTCTTC	CASSPIDSSYNEQFF
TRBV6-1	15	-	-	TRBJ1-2	TGTGCCAGCAGTTTGCGGACAGACCCTTTATATGGCTACACCTTC	CASSLRTDPLYGYTF
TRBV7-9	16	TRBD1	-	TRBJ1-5	TGTGCCAGCAGCAAAGGGGGCAGGGGCTTAGTATGGCCCCAGCATTTT	CASSKGGRGLVWPQHF
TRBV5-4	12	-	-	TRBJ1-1	TGTGCCAGCGGCTTCATGGGCACTGAAGCTTTCTTT	CASGFMGTEAFF
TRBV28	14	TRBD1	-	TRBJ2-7	TGTGCCAGCAGCCTACAGGGGCTCTCCTACGAGCAGTACTTC	CASSLQGLSYEQYF
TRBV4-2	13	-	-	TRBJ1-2	TGTGCCAGCAGCCACGACAAGAACTATGGCTACACCTTC	CASSHDKNYGYTF
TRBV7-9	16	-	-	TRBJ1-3	TGTGCCAGCAGCCCCCGGGGGGAGCCCTCTGGAAACACCATATATTTT	CASSPRGEPSGNTIYF
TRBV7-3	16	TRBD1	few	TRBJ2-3	TGTGCCAGCAGCTTACAGGGGGCCCGTGGGACAGATACGCAGTATTTT	CASSLQGARGTDTQYF
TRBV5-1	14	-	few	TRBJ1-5	TGCGCCAGCAGCTTGGACAGTGGGAATCAGCCCCAGCATTTT	CASSLDSGNQPQHF
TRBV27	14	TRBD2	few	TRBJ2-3	TGTGCCAGCAGTCGGGGGGGGTACACAGATACGCAGTATTTT	CASSRGGYTDTQYF
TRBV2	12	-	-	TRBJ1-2	TGTGCCACCCACAGGGACGACTATGGCTACACCTTC	CATHRDDYGYTF
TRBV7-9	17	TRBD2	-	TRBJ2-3	TGTGCCAGCGGATCCTTCACTAGCGGGATAAGGACAGATACGCAGTATTTT	CASGSFTSGIRTDTQYF
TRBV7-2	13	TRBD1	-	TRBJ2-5	TGTGCCAGCAGCAACAGGGGTAGAGAGACCCAGTACTTC	CASSNRGRETQYF
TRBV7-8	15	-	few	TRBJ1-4	TGTGCCAGCAGCCCACGCCGGGTGGGCTCAGAAAAACTGTTTTTT	CASSPRRVGSEKLFF
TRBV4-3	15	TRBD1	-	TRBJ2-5	TGCGCCAGCAGCCAAAACGACAGGGAGAGCGAGACCCAGTACTTC	CASSQNDRESETQYF
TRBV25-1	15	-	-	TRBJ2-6	TGTGCCAGCAAAGGACACCACACTGGGGCCAACGTCCTGACTTTC	CASKGHHTGANVLTF
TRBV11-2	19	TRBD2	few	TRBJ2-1	TGTGCCAGCAGCTTAGTCGGGCGGGAGGGCCTTTTTTCAGTGAATGAGCAGTTCTTC	CASSLVGREGLFSVNEQFF
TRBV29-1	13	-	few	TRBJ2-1	TGCAGCGTTGAGGTGAGCTCCTACAATGAGCAGTTCTTC	CSVEVSSYNEQFF
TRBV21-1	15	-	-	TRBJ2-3	TGTGCCAGCCCTTGTGGACAGGGGGCGTGTGATACGCAGTATTTT	CASPCGQGACDTQYF
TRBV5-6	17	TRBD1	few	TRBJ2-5	TGTGCCAGCAGCCTGTTACAGGCGGGACAGGGGAAGGAGACCCAGTACTTC	CASSLLQAGQGKETQYF
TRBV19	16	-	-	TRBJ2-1	TGTGCCAGTAGTATACTTCGAGACGTGGCCTTCAATGAGCAGTTCTTC	CASSILRDVAFNEQFF
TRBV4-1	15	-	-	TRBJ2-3	TGCGCCAGCAGCCAAGAGGGCTATAACACAGATACGCAGTATTTT	CASSQEGYNTDTQYF
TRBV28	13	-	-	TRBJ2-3	TGTGCCAGCAGCCTGAGTCGATCAGATACGCAGTATTTT	CASSLSRSDTQYF
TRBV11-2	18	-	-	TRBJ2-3	TGTGCCAGCAGCCCGCAATATCCCCTAGCCCTGTCCCCGGATACGCAGTATTTT	CASSPQYPLALSPDTQYF
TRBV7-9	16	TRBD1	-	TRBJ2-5	TGTGCCAGCAGCTTAGTCTCCGGGACAGGCGTTGAGACCCAGTACTTC	CASSLVSGTGVETQYF